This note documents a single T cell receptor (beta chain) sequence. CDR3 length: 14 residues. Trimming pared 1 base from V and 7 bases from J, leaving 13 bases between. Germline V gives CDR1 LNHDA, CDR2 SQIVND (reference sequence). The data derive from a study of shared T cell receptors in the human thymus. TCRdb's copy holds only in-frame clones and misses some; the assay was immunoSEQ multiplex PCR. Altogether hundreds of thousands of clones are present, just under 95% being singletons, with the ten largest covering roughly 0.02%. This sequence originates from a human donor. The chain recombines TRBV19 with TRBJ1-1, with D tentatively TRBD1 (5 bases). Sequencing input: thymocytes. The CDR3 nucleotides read TGTGCCAGTAGTATAGCTGCCAGGGAGGGTGAAGCTTTCTTT. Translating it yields CASSIAAREGEAFF.